These 8 T cell receptor beta chains share one sample of origin, sequenced in a study of cytomegalovirus exposure and HLA in healthy donors. Profiled with immunoSEQ multiplex PCR; TCRdb holds only in-frame clones, not every one. The sample includes about 170,000 clones, roughly nine tenths of them seen just once. Specimen: PBMCs. These receptors were taken from a young woman in good health and CMV-seropositive.

This rearrangement joins TRBV18 to TRBJ1-5; 7 bases are shared with TRBD1. The germline gives CDR1 KGHSH, CDR2 LQKENI. The CDR3 covers 14 residues. V trimming: 4 bases; J trimming: 2 bases; junction bases outside the gene matches: 2. The CDR3 bases are TGTGCCAGCTCACTCGGACAGGGCAATCAGCCCCAGCATTTT. This gives the protein CASSLGQGNQPQHF.

The rearrangement joins TRBV7-3 to TRBJ2-1; 12 nucleotides align to TRBD2. There are 17 residues in the CDR3. The ends lost 3 bases at V and 6 bases at J; junction bases unmatched: 9. Germline V gives CDR1 SGHTA, CDR2 FQGTGA. The CDR3 protein is CASSLASGRAGSNEQFF. CDR3 nucleotides: TGTGCCAGCAGCTTGGCTAGCGGGAGGGCCGGTAGCAATGAGCAGTTCTTC.

The genes are TRBV4-1 and TRBJ1-5; TRBD1 might be the D (5 bases). The germline V and J ends were trimmed by 4 bases and 7 bases, with 11 bases remaining between them. The CDR3 loop spans 13 amino acids. Germline lookup yields CDR1 MGHRA and CDR2 YSYEKL. This chain's CDR3 is CASSPSGGQPQHF. As DNA, the CDR3 is TGCGCCAGCAGCCCCTCCGGGGGGCAGCCCCAGCATTTT.

This clone was counted a single time. This chain joins TRBV10-3 and TRBJ1-1; D not resolved. V was cut by 8 bases and J by 4 bases, with 26 bases left in between. Germline loops: CDR1 ENHRY, CDR2 SYGVKD. The CDR3 loop spans 17 amino acids. The CDR3, as DNA: TGTGCCATCGAAGAGGCATACGATCCTTCACTTTTCACTGAAGCTTTCTTT. Amino acid sequence: CAIEEAYDPSLFTEAFF.

The V and J genes are TRBV5-6 and TRBJ2-1; 7 bases are a match to TRBD2. The CDR3 totals 15 residues. CDR1 and CDR2 (germline): SGHDT, YYEEEE. After removal of 3 bases from V and 0 bases from J, the junction contained 3 bases not matched to a gene. CDR3 sequence: CASSSGGSSYNEQFF. CDR3 sequence (DNA): TGTGCCAGCAGCTCCGGGGGGAGCTCCTACAATGAGCAGTTCTTC.

The J gene is TRBJ2-1, the V gene TRBV18; no clear D. V was clipped by 3 bases and J by 7 bases, with 4 bases between them. Germline V gene sequence: CDR1 KGHSH, CDR2 LQKENI. The CDR3 totals 11 residues. The CDR3 is CASSPENEQFF. For the CDR3, the DNA is TGTGCCAGCTCACCGGAGAATGAGCAGTTCTTC.

The chain uses TRBV7-6 and TRBJ2-1, with TRBD2 matching over 13 bases. This CDR3 is 15 amino acids long. The ends lost 6 bases at V and 9 bases at J; junction bases unmatched: 8. Germline CDR1 SGHVS, CDR2 FNYEAQ. The CDR3 DNA sequence: TGTGCCAGCAGTCTCGGACTAGCGGGAGTTAGTGAGCAGTTCTTC. Translating gives CASSLGLAGVSEQFF.

In this sample, this clone turned up a few times. The chain has TRBV29-1 and TRBJ1-2; weak D call: TRBD1 (6 bases). CDR3 length: 11 residues. Trimming removed 3 bases at V and 6 bases at J, with 8 bases between. Germline V gene sequence: CDR1 SQVTM, CDR2 ANQGSEA. This chain's CDR3 is CSVEGAHGYTF. The CDR3 DNA reads TGCAGCGTTGAGGGGGCGCATGGCTACACCTTC.